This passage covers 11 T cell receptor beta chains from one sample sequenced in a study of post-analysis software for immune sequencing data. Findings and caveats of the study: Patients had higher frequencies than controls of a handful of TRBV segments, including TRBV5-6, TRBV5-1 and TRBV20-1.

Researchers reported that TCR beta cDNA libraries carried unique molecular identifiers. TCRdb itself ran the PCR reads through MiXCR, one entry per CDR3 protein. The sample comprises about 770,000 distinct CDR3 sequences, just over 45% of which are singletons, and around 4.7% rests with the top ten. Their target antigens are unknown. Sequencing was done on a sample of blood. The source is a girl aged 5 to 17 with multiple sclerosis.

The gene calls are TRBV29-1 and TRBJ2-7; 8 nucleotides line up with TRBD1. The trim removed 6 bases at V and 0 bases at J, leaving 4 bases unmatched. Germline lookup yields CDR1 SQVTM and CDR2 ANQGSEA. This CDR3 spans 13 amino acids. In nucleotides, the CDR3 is TGCAGCGTGATCACAGGGGGCTCCTACGAGCAGTACTTC. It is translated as CSVITGGSYEQYF.

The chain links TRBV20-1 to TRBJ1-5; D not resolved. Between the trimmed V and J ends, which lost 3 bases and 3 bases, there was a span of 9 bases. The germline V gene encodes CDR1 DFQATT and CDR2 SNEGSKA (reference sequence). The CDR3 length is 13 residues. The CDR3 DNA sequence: TGCAGTGCTAGTCCCGGGCCCAATCAGCCCCAGCATTTT. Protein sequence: CSASPGPNQPQHF.

CDR3 sequence: CASSLRGRNNEQFF. The CDR3 region has the DNA TGCGCCAGCAGCTTGCGAGGGAGAAACAATGAGCAGTTCTTC. The J gene is TRBJ2-1, the V gene TRBV5-1; D possibly corresponds to TRBD2 (5 bases). V lost 1 base and J lost 5, with 10 bases in between. Looked up from germline, CDR1 is SGHRS and CDR2 is YFSETQ. The CDR3 is 14 residues long.

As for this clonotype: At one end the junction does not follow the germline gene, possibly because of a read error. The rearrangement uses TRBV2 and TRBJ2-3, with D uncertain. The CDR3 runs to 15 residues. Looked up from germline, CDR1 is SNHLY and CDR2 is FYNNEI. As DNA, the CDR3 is TGTGCCAGCAGGGAAGGCGTGATGATCACAGATACGCAGTATTTT. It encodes CASREGVMITDTQYF.

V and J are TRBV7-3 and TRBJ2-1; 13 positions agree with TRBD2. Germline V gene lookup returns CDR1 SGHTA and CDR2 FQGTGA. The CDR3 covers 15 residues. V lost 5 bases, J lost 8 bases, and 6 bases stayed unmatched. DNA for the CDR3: TGTGCCAGCAGCCTGGGGACTAGCGGGAAGGATGAGCAGTTCTTC. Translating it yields CASSLGTSGKDEQFF. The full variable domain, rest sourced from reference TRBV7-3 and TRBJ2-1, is GAGVSQTPSNKVTEKGKYVELRCDPISGHTALYWYRQSLGQGPEFLIYFQGTGAADDSGLPNDRFFAVRPEGSVSTLKIQRTERGDSAVYLCASSLGTSGKDEQFFGPGTRLTVL.

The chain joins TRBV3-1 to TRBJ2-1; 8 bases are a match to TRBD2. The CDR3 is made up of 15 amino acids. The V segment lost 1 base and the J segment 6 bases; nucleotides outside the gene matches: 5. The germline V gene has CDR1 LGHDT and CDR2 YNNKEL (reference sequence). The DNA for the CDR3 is TGTGCCAGCAGCCAAGCACTAGCGGCGATCAATGAGCAGTTCTTC. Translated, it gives CASSQALAAINEQFF.

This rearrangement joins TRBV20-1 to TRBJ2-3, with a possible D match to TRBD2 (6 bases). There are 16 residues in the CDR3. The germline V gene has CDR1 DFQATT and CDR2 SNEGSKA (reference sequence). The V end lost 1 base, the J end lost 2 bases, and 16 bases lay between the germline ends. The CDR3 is CSARGRRVGITDTQYF. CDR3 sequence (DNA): TGCAGTGCTAGAGGTCGGAGGGTTGGGATCACAGATACGCAGTATTTT.

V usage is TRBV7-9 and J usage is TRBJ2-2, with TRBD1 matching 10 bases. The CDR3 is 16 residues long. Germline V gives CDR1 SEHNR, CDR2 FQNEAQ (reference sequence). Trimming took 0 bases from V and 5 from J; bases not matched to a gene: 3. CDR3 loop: CASSLAGQGGTGELFF. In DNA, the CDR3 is TGTGCCAGCAGCTTAGCCGGACAGGGGGGGACCGGGGAGCTGTTTTTT. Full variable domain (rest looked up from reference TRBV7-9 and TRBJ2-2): DTGVSQNPRHKITKRGQNVTFRCDPISEHNRLYWYRQTLGQGPEFLTYFQNEAQLEKSRLLSDRFSAERPKGSFSTLEIQRTEQGDSAMYLCASSLAGQGGTGELFFGEGSRLTVL.

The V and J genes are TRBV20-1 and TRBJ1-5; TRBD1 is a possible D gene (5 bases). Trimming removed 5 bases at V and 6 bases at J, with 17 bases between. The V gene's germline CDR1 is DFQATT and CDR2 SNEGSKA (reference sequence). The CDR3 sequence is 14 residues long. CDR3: CSAGGGMSRQPQHF. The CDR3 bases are TGCAGTGCTGGGGGGGGGATGAGTCGTCAGCCCCAGCATTTT.

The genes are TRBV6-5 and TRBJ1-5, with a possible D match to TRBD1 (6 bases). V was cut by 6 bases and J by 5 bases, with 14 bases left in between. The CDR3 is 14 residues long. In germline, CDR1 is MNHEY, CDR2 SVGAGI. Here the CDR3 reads CASRAQGTYQPQHF. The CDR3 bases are TGTGCCAGCAGAGCACAGGGCACCTATCAGCCCCAGCATTTT.

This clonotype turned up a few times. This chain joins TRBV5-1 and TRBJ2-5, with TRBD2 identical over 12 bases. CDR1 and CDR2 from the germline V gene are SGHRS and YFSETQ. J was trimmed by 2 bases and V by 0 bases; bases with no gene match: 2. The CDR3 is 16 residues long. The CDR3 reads CASSLVGLAGQETQYF. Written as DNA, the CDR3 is TGCGCCAGCAGCTTGGTCGGACTAGCGGGGCAAGAGACCCAGTACTTC.